Here is one T cell receptor beta chain with its context. Libraries were prepared by immunoSEQ multiplex PCR; TCRdb keeps only in-frame clonotypes and omits some of them. The sample lists approximately 640,000 clones; about three quarters were seen once. The source of the sample is a study of shared clonotypes between healthy human individuals. The germline V gene encodes CDR1 GTSNPN and CDR2 SVGIG (reference sequence). CDR3 length equals 14 residues. The sequence came from a woman aged 30 to 39 in good health. The V call is TRBV30, the J call TRBJ2-5; 8 nucleotides match TRBD2. TRBJ2-7 matches the DNA end more closely, so the J call is doubtful. Material: memory CD4+ T cells sorted from blood. The subset here: CD45RA-negative fraction. CDR3 in DNA: TGTGCCTGGAGTGTACAGCGGGAGCCTCACGAGCAGTACTTC. It is translated as CAWSVQREPHEQYF.